The entry below gives a single T cell receptor beta chain sequence along with its context. This specimen belongs to a study of cytomegalovirus exposure and HLA in healthy donors. The wider study: The approximately 120 million unique TCR beta sequences, from around 200 million T cells, were found by an earlier analysis. Genotyping of roughly 400 donors showed that approximately 83% belonged to the Caucasian-associated ancestry cluster.

Both 60 Vbeta primers and 13 Jbeta primers went into the PCR. Repertoires were generated with immunoSEQ multiplex PCR, while TCRdb's copy carries only in-frame clones and drops some. The sample holds 150,000 to 200,000 clones, 80% to 90% seen once. Sequencing was carried out using PBMCs. This clonotype was obtained from a man aged 18 to 35 in good health and CMV-seropositive.

The CDR3 region has the DNA TGCGCCAGCAGCCCAGACAATGAGCAGTTCTTC. The encoded protein is CASSPDNEQFF. The V gene is TRBV5-1, the J gene TRBJ2-1; D is undetermined. CDR1 SGHRS and CDR2 YFSETQ come from the germline V gene. The CDR3 covers 11 residues. V was trimmed by 4 bases and J by 5 bases, leaving 4 bases between them.